This TCR beta chain was sequenced for a study of blood T cells in healthy people across ages. Study outcomes and limitations: The study could not conclusively compare naive and antigen-experienced cells, given its unsorted PBMCs.

To note about this clonotype: The antigen is unknown.

The CDR3 extends over 17 amino acids. From germline, CDR1 is MNHNS and CDR2 SASEGT. The V gene lost 7 bases and the J gene lost 0 bases, with 20 bases spanning the gap. A second PCR of about 6 to 11 cycles used a sample-barcoded 5' primer and a J-beta primer mix. Each cDNA molecule was tagged by a template-switch adaptor with 12 random nucleotides. TCRdb re-called the 5' RACE reads with MiXCR, one entry per CDR3 protein. The data hold about 1.1 million distinct CDR3 sequences, with 30% to 40% observed a single time. The source is a man between 18 and 29 years old in good health. Sequences were obtained from blood. This rearrangement joins TRBV6-1 to TRBJ2-3; perhaps TRBD2 as D (6 bases). The CDR3 spells CASNPTRGINSTDTQYF. Here the CDR3 DNA reads TGTGCCAGCAACCCGACACGGGGGATTAATAGCACAGATACGCAGTATTTT.